One and the same sample provided the 6 T cell receptor beta chains below, sequenced in a study of tumor and adjacent non-tumor tissue in lung cancer (dated by TCRdb to between 2018 and 2020). Bulk unsorted tissue served as the source for RNA extraction, and RNA quality was assessed using a NanoDrop ND-1000 and an Agilent 2100. The method was multiplex PCR. The sequencer was an Illumina HiSeq 2500. TCRbeta libraries were built by three rounds of nested PCR using primers (Table S4), following protocols modified from ARM-PCR. TCRdb took the public reads, trimmed them with fastp at Q25, ran MiXCR for clone calling and kept in-frame beta chains. Every CDR3 protein is listed once, alongside the most common genes and DNA of its rows. The sample includes about 93,000 distinct CDR3 sequences, with about 70% observed a single time. The ten largest clones add up to approximately 16% of the sample. Source material: lung tumor tissue. These receptors originate from a man aged 55-75 years with non-small cell lung cancer.

This clonotype was observed at least ten times. The chain carries TRBV19 and TRBJ1-4; TRBD1 matches 9 bases. The V segment lost 7 bases and the J segment 5 bases; nucleotides outside the gene matches: 8. CDR3 length: 15 amino acids. Germline V CDR1 and CDR2: LNHDA, SQIVND (reference sequence). Here the CDR3 DNA reads TGTGCCAGTAACTCCGTAGGACAGGGGAATGAAAAACTGTTTTTT. Translation: CASNSVGQGNEKLFF. The variable domain in full, with the rest retrieved from reference TRBV19 and TRBJ1-4, is DGGITQSPKYLFRKEGQNVTLSCEQNLNHDAMYWYRQDPGQGLRLIYYSQIVNDFQKGDIAEGYSVSREKKESFPLTVTSAQKNPTAFYLCASNSVGQGNEKLFFGSGTQLSVL.

This chain joins TRBV29-1 and TRBJ2-5; D is uncertain. CDR3 length equals 14 residues. The V gene's germline CDR1 is SQVTM and CDR2 ANQGSEA. Trimming left V 7 bases short and J 1 base short, with 16 bases between. The CDR3 DNA sequence: TGCAGCGCTGTTACCATTGGTAGCCAAGAGACCCAGTACTTC. It encodes CSAVTIGSQETQYF.

This clonotype was observed a single time. This is likely a read error, given that the CDR3 carries no conserved phenylalanine or tryptophan at its end. The chain has TRBV29-1 and TRBJ2-7; 8 bases align to TRBD1. The CDR3 contains 14 residues. Per germline, CDR1 SQVTM and CDR2 ANQGSEA. The CDR3 is CGAVGTGEPYEQYL. CDR3 DNA sequence: TGCGGCGCTGTAGGGACAGGCGAACCCTACGAACAGTACCTC.

This clonotype has only one observation. A junction end diverges from the germline sequence, so it may reflect a read error. The CDR3 loop is CASRLTGGSTGEPFF. CDR3 in DNA: TGTGCCAGCAGGTTAACGGGAGGCTCCACCGGGGAGCCGTTTTTT. The rearrangement uses TRBV12-3 or TRBV12-4 and TRBJ2-2; 7 bases are a match to TRBD2. This CDR3 comprises 15 residues.

This clonotype occurred a few times. A much bigger clone sits one base away, suggesting this may be a read error. The rearrangement joins TRBV12-3 or TRBV12-4 to TRBJ1-6; no reliable D call. The CDR3 extends over 15 amino acids. Here the CDR3 reads CTSSQGGNYNSPLHF. In DNA form, the CDR3 reads TGTACCAGCAGTCAAGGAGGAAACTATAATTCACCCCTCCACTTT.

Only a few counts were recorded for this clonotype. Possible read error: a much larger clone is one base away. This chain links TRBV29-1 with TRBJ2-2; D remains ambiguous. The length of the CDR3 is 14 residues. The germline V gene has CDR1 SQVTM and CDR2 ANQGSEA. Trimming stripped 6 bases from V and 7 bases from J, with 18 bases between. The CDR3 DNA reads TGCAGCGTGAGTAGCATCTTATTCGGCGGGGAGCTGTTTTTT. Translated, it gives CSVSSILFGGELFF.